The rows below give T cell receptor beta chains drawn from one sample of a study of blood T cell repertoires in COVID-19. The method was immunoSEQ multiplex PCR; TCRdb's version includes in-frame clones alone and lacks a portion of them. The sample lists over 85,000 clones, more than 85% occurring once. Material: peripheral blood. The receptors originated from a man aged 18 to 29 with acute or convalescent COVID-19. Both conserved end residues are part of each CDR3. Fields, in order: D gene, V gene, clone size, J gene, CDR3 protein, CDR3 DNA. The D gene is left open where the match is weak. Size is stated for part of the rows, as once, few or many counts, or as a class when the clone is expanded.

D: -; V: TRBV29-1; size: -; J: TRBJ2-5; CDR3: CSVEGPQETQYF; DNA: TGCAGCGTTGAGGGCCCCCAAGAGACCCAGTACTTC
D: -; V: TRBV6-5; size: once; J: TRBJ1-3; CDR3: CASSYSNPETGNTIYF; DNA: TGTGCCAGCAGTTACTCGAATCCGGAGACTGGAAACACCATATATTTT
D: TRBD1; V: TRBV6-5; size: -; J: TRBJ1-2; CDR3: CASRSGQGTRGYTF; DNA: TGTGCCAGCAGATCGGGACAGGGAACGAGGGGCTACACCTTC
D: -; V: TRBV5-1; size: -; J: TRBJ1-2; CDR3: CASSLAWGEEGGYTF; DNA: TGCGCCAGCAGCTTGGCGTGGGGGGAGGAAGGTGGCTACACCTTC
D: TRBD1; V: TRBV9; size: -; J: TRBJ2-1; CDR3: CASSRDSGNEQFF; DNA: TGTGCCAGCAGCCGGGACAGTGGGAATGAGCAGTTCTTC
D: TRBD1; V: TRBV3-1/TRBV3-2; size: -; J: TRBJ2-1; CDR3: CASSLGQVGAQFF; DNA: TGTGCCAGCAGCCTCGGACAGGTCGGAGCGCAGTTCTTC
D: TRBD2; V: TRBV7-8; size: -; J: TRBJ2-7; CDR3: CASSLAGGTSKYEQYF; DNA: TGTGCCAGCAGCTTAGCGGGGGGGACTAGTAAGTACGAGCAGTACTTC
D: -; V: TRBV19; size: -; J: TRBJ1-2; CDR3: CASSIHTGYGYTF; DNA: TGTGCCAGTAGTATTCACACGGGTTATGGCTACACCTTC
D: -; V: TRBV5-4; size: -; J: TRBJ1-2; CDR3: CASSSRGGDYGYTF; DNA: TGTGCCAGCAGCTCCCGTGGGGGGGACTATGGCTACACCTTC
D: TRBD1; V: TRBV5-1; size: once; J: TRBJ2-1; CDR3: CASSSTGGGSDYNEQFF; DNA: TGCGCCAGCAGCTCAACAGGGGGCGGGAGCGACTACAATGAGCAGTTCTTC
D: -; V: TRBV29-1; size: -; J: TRBJ1-2; CDR3: CSVEYFGGAAGYTF; DNA: TGCAGCGTCGAATATTTTGGAGGGGCGGCTGGCTACACCTTC
D: -; V: TRBV7-9; size: -; J: TRBJ1-1; CDR3: CASSPRGGGLNTEAFF; DNA: TGTGCCAGCAGCCCCCGAGGTGGGGGGTTGAACACTGAAGCTTTCTTT
D: -; V: TRBV28; size: -; J: TRBJ1-5; CDR3: CASSFVTVNSNQPQHF; DNA: TGTGCCAGCAGTTTTGTGACAGTCAATAGCAATCAGCCCCAGCATTTT
D: -; V: TRBV18; size: -; J: TRBJ1-5; CDR3: CASSQGGNQPQHF; DNA: TGTGCCAGCTCGCAAGGGGGAAATCAGCCCCAGCATTTT
D: TRBD1; V: TRBV6-5; size: once; J: TRBJ1-2; CDR3: CASSYSDREGDGYTF; DNA: TGTGCCAGCAGTTACTCGGACAGGGAAGGCGATGGCTACACCTTC
D: TRBD1; V: TRBV28; size: -; J: TRBJ1-2; CDR3: CAGRTGRGYTF; DNA: TGTGCCGGACGGACAGGGCGGGGCTACACCTTC
D: -; V: TRBV27; size: few; J: TRBJ2-7; CDR3: CASSLYAGRHEQYF; DNA: TGTGCCAGCAGTTTATACGCAGGGCGGCACGAGCAGTACTTC
D: -; V: TRBV19; size: -; J: TRBJ1-5; CDR3: CASSPSGGNNQPQHF; DNA: TGTGCCAGTAGCCCCTCGGGGGGAAACAATCAGCCCCAGCATTTT
D: TRBD1; V: TRBV5-6; size: -; J: TRBJ1-1; CDR3: CASSIGGENTEAFF; DNA: TGTGCCAGCAGTATAGGGGGCGAGAACACTGAAGCTTTCTTT
D: -; V: TRBV7-6; size: once; J: TRBJ1-2; CDR3: CASSLLGGNYGYTF; DNA: TGTGCCAGCAGCTTATTGGGGGGTAACTATGGCTACACCTTC
D: TRBD2; V: TRBV5-6; size: -; J: TRBJ2-1; CDR3: CASSRGGTNEQFF; DNA: TGTGCCAGCAGCCGCGGGGGAACTAATGAGCAGTTCTTC
D: TRBD2; V: TRBV7-9; size: -; J: TRBJ2-5; CDR3: CASSRGVLQETQYF; DNA: TGTGCCAGCAGCCGGGGGGTCCTCCAAGAGACCCAGTACTTC
D: TRBD2; V: TRBV7-2; size: -; J: TRBJ2-5; CDR3: CASSPGLAGVVETQYF; DNA: TGTGCCAGCAGCCCAGGACTAGCGGGGGTAGTGGAGACCCAGTACTTC
D: TRBD1; V: TRBV5-4; size: -; J: TRBJ1-4; CDR3: CASSLNSRGFTNEKLFF; DNA: TGTGCCAGCAGCTTGAATTCCAGGGGGTTCACTAATGAAAAACTGTTTTTT
D: -; V: TRBV27; size: -; J: TRBJ2-1; CDR3: CASSLRPGINEQFF; DNA: TGTGCCAGCAGCCTGCGGCCAGGGATCAATGAGCAGTTCTTC
D: -; V: TRBV27; size: -; J: TRBJ1-1; CDR3: CASSFGTEAFF; DNA: TGTGCCAGCAGTTTCGGCACTGAAGCTTTCTTT
D: -; V: TRBV5-1; size: -; J: TRBJ1-4; CDR3: CASSKDRSDEKLFF; DNA: TGCGCCAGCAGCAAAGACAGGTCGGATGAAAAACTGTTTTTT
D: -; V: TRBV18; size: -; J: TRBJ1-2; CDR3: CASSPISGVDYGYTF; DNA: TGTGCCAGCTCACCAATCTCAGGGGTAGACTATGGCTACACCTTC
D: TRBD1; V: TRBV10-1; size: once; J: TRBJ1-1; CDR3: CASSEQGVPEAFF; DNA: TGCGCCAGCAGTGAACAGGGGGTCCCTGAAGCTTTCTTT
D: -; V: TRBV14; size: -; J: TRBJ1-1; CDR3: CASSITEGTEAFF; DNA: TGTGCCAGCAGCATAACGGAGGGCACTGAAGCTTTCTTT
D: -; V: TRBV6-5; size: -; J: TRBJ1-6; CDR3: CASSYQGGGSPLHF; DNA: TGTGCCAGCAGTTACCAGGGCGGGGGTTCACCCCTCCACTTT
D: -; V: TRBV24-1; size: -; J: TRBJ2-3; CDR3: CATGQRADTQYF; DNA: TGTGCCACCGGACAGAGGGCAGATACGCAGTATTTT
D: -; V: TRBV6-5; size: -; J: TRBJ1-1; CDR3: CASSYDRMNTEAFF; DNA: TGTGCCAGCAGTTACGACAGAATGAACACTGAAGCTTTCTTT